Detailed here is one T cell receptor (beta chain). The antigen remains undetermined. This sample is part of a study of neurological immune-mediated disorders. Study-level points and caveats: Clinical features showed no association with the multiple sclerosis repertoire cluster, and MRI features showed none either. Phylogenetic analysis grouped 18 of 34 multiple sclerosis patients' repertoires together, suggesting a possible repertoire signature.

Synthesis of cDNA was carried out by template-switch 5'RACE. The reaction used 10-nucleotide random UMIs. A single record per CDR3 protein comes from TCRdb applying MiXCR to the 5' RACE reads. The sample lists 65,000 to 90,000 distinct CDR3 sequences; approximately 5% were seen once. The source is a woman aged 25 to 39 with multiple sclerosis. Sequenced: PBMCs.

CDR3 in DNA: TGTGCCAGCAGTTTATTCCGGACTAGCGGGGGGTCAGAAGATACGCAGTATTTT. Translated: CASSLFRTSGGSEDTQYF. The J gene is TRBJ2-3, the V gene TRBV12-3 or TRBV12-4; TRBD2 agrees at 14 bases. V was clipped by 2 bases and J by 5 bases; unmatched bases: 9. The CDR3 is 18 residues long.